This T cell receptor (beta chain) was retrieved from a study of cytomegalovirus exposure and HLA in healthy donors. Study-level findings and limits: Productive status was seen about 90% or about 30% of the time for most TCR beta V segments in an earlier analysis.

In the case of this clone: Its target is not known.

Trimming stripped 5 bases from V and 4 bases from J, with 9 bases between. There are 12 residues in the CDR3. Per germline, CDR1 SGHAT and CDR2 FQNNGV. Primers included in the PCR were 60 Vbeta and 13 Jbeta primers. Produced via immunoSEQ multiplex PCR; TCRdb's table is partial and in-frame only. The sample lists approximately 81,000 clones; 75% to 85% were seen once. The V call is TRBV11-2, the J call TRBJ2-7; D not certain. The sequenced material came from PBMCs. This sequence was found in a man aged 50-60 years in good health and CMV-seropositive. In DNA form, the CDR3 reads TGTGCCAGCAGCCTGCAACTATACGAGCAGTACTTC. It is translated as CASSLQLYEQYF.